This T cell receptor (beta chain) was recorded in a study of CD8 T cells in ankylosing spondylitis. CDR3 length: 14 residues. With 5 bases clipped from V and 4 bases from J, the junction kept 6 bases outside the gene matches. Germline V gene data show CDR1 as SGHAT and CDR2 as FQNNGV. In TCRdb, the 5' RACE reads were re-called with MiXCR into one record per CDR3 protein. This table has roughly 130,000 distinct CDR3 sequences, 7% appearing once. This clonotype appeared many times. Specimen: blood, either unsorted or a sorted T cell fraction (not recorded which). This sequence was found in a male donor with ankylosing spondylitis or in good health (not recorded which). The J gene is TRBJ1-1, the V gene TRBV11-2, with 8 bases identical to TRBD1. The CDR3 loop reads CASSHLTGGTEAFF. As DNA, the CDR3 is TGTGCCAGCAGCCATCTAACAGGGGGCACTGAAGCTTTCTTT.